This T cell receptor beta chain was identified in a study of cytomegalovirus exposure and HLA in healthy donors. Study-level information: Genotyping showed around 80% of approximately 430 donors falling in the Caucasian-associated ancestry cluster.

A word on this clone: No antigen is known for it.

Whole-study results and caveats: TCR beta chain V- and J-gene trimming was linked, in a later analysis, to a missense variant in DCLRE1C. In a later analysis, at a false discovery rate of 0.05, 16,951 TCR beta sequences matched HLA alleles.

This CDR3 has 16 amino acids. Trimming removed 1 base at V and 4 bases at J, with 11 bases between. CDR1 is MRHNA and CDR2 is SNTAGT in the germline V gene. This PCR relied on a set of 60 Vbeta primers and 13 Jbeta primers. Profiling relied on immunoSEQ multiplex PCR, and the TCRdb table lists in-frame clones only, not all of them. This sample contains more than 100,000 clones. There were likely unrecorded immune exposures, though donors were nominally healthy when sampled. Sequenced input: PBMCs. The clonotype was recovered from a woman aged 35 to 49 in good health and CMV-seronegative. The genes are TRBV6-4 and TRBJ2-6, with D possibly being TRBD1 (5 bases). CDR3: CASSDFPGSGANVLTF. For the CDR3, the DNA is TGTGCCAGCAGTGACTTCCCAGGGTCCGGGGCCAACGTCCTGACTTTC.